The 11 T cell receptor beta chains listed next were all sequenced from one sample in a study of blood T cell repertoires in COVID-19. The protocol was immunoSEQ multiplex PCR, while the TCRdb copy is restricted to in-frame clones and leaves out a portion. Of 430,000 or so clones in the sample, about 88% were seen once. What was sequenced was PBMCs or T cells enriched from blood (not recorded which). These TCRs come from a woman younger than 30 who had been exposed to COVID-19.

This rearrangement joins TRBV4-1 to TRBJ2-3; unclear D gene. Germline V CDR1 and CDR2: MGHRA, YSYEKL. This CDR3 spans 15 amino acids. Trimming removed 1 base at V and 3 bases at J, with 11 bases between. This CDR3 reads CASSQGVVGTDTQYF. As DNA, the CDR3 is TGCGCCAGCAGCCAAGGGGTAGTCGGGACAGATACGCAGTATTTT.

V is TRBV7-6 and J is TRBJ1-6; D is unresolved. CDR1 is SGHVS and CDR2 is FNYEAQ in the germline V gene. The CDR3 consists of 14 residues. V lost 3 bases and J 3 bases, leaving 6 bases between the germline ends. CDR3 sequence (DNA): TGTGCCAGCAGCTTGACAAACTATAATTCACCCCTCCACTTT. Encoded protein: CASSLTNYNSPLHF.

This chain uses TRBV28 with TRBJ2-5; D perhaps matches TRBD1 (6 bases). CDR1 and CDR2 from the germline V gene are MDHEN and SYDVKM. V shed 1 base and J shed 2 bases, with 11 bases lying between them. The CDR3 consists of 15 residues. The CDR3 loop is CASSLSGVGQETQYF. CDR3 coding DNA: TGTGCCAGCAGTTTATCAGGGGTCGGACAAGAGACCCAGTACTTC.

This sequence joins TRBV11-3 and TRBJ2-5; 11 bases line up with TRBD1. The CDR3 sequence is 14 residues long. CDR1 is SGHNT, CDR2 YENEEA, per germline. Trimming took 4 bases from V and 5 from J; bases not matched to a gene: 3. This CDR3 reads CASSSGQGGETQYF. CDR3 in DNA: TGTGCCAGCAGCTCGGGACAGGGGGGGGAGACCCAGTACTTC. The entire variable domain, with the rest obtained from reference TRBV11-3 and TRBJ2-5, is as follows: EAGVVQSPRYKIIEKKQPVAFWCNPISGHNTLYWYLQNLGQGPELLIRYENEEAVDDSQLPKDRFSAERLKGVDSTLKIQPAELGDSAVYLCASSSGQGGETQYFGPGTRLLVL.

V is TRBV19 and J is TRBJ1-4; possible D gene TRBD1, 6 bases. Trimming pared 4 bases from V and 2 bases from J, leaving 17 bases between. The CDR3 length is 17 residues. Germline CDR1 reads LNHDA; CDR2 reads SQIVND (reference sequence). CDR3 loop: CASSTLPIQGTNEKLFF. CDR3 nucleotide sequence: TGTGCCAGTAGTACCCTCCCCATTCAGGGGACTAATGAAAAACTGTTTTTT. The whole variable domain, remainder taken from reference TRBV19 and TRBJ1-4, is DGGITQSPKYLFRKEGQNVTLSCEQNLNHDAMYWYRQDPGQGLRLIYYSQIVNDFQKGDIAEGYSVSREKKESFPLTVTSAQKNPTAFYLCASSTLPIQGTNEKLFFGSGTQLSVL.

The table lists this clone with a count of one. The chain employs TRBV15 and TRBJ2-3, with 9 positions matching TRBD2. This CDR3 is 18 amino acids long. Germline V gene sequence: CDR1 LNHNV, CDR2 YYDKDF (reference sequence). V lost 1 base, J lost 1 base, and 9 bases stayed unmatched. The CDR3 DNA follows: TGTGCCACCAGCAGAGGAAGTGGCGGGGGGGCCGGCACAGATACGCAGTATTTT. Translation gives CATSRGSGGGAGTDTQYF.

This rearrangement joins TRBV5-1 to TRBJ2-3, with 7 bases aligning to TRBD1. This CDR3 contains 14 residues. From germline, CDR1 is SGHRS and CDR2 YFSETQ. V shed 7 bases and J 1 base; nucleotides not matched to a gene: 6. This chain's CDR3 is CASHGQGGTDTQYF. The CDR3 DNA reads as TGCGCCAGCCACGGGCAGGGGGGCACAGATACGCAGTATTTT.

The chain is built from TRBV25-1 and TRBJ2-6; D might be TRBD2 (5 bases). This CDR3 has 18 amino acids. Germline V CDR1 and CDR2: MGHDK, SYGVNS. V lost 3 bases and J lost 0, with 15 bases in between. CDR3 loop: CASSDNWNRGSGANVLTF. The CDR3 DNA follows: TGTGCCAGCAGTGATAACTGGAATCGGGGCTCTGGGGCCAACGTCCTGACTTTC.

The chain uses TRBV3-1 (or the pseudogene TRBV3-2) and TRBJ1-1; no firm D call. This CDR3 is 13 amino acids long. Germline V gene lookup returns CDR1 LGHDT and CDR2 YNNKEL (reference sequence). Trimming shortened V by 3 bases and J by 4 bases, and 9 bases separated the two germline ends. The CDR3 spells CASSQRAVTEAFF. The CDR3 DNA reads as TGTGCCAGCAGCCAGAGGGCGGTCACTGAAGCTTTCTTT.

This sequence joins TRBV28 and TRBJ1-2; TRBD1 aligns across 12 bases. Trimming took 0 bases from V and 7 from J; bases not matched to a gene: 3. Germline CDR1 reads MDHEN; CDR2 reads SYDVKM. The CDR3 has 15 amino acids. The CDR3 DNA reads TGTGCCAGCAGTTTATGGGGACAGGGGGCGGCTGGCTACACCTTC. Translation gives CASSLWGQGAAGYTF.

The V call is TRBV30, the J call TRBJ2-7; D gene uncertain. The germline V and J ends were trimmed by 0 bases and 7 bases, with 10 bases remaining between them. From germline, CDR1 is GTSNPN and CDR2 SVGIG (reference sequence). The CDR3 is 12 amino acids. The CDR3 here is CAWSVNGWEQYF. As DNA, the CDR3 is TGTGCCTGGAGTGTTAACGGGTGGGAGCAGTACTTC.